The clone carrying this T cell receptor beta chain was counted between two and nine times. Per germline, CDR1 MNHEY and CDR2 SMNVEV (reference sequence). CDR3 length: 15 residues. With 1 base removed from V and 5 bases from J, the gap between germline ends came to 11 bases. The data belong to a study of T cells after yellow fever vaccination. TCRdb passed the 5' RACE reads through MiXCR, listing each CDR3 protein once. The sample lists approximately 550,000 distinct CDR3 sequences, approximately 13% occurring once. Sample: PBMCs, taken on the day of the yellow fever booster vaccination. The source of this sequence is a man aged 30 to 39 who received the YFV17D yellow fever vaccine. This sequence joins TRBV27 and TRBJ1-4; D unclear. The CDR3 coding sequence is TGTGCCAGCAGTTTATTCGGGGAGGCGAATGAAAAACTGTTTTTT. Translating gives CASSLFGEANEKLFF.